The sequence of this TCR beta chain was determined in a study of blood T cell repertoires in COVID-19. CDR3 length equals 15 residues. J gave up 4 bases and V 4 bases, and 7 bases lay outside the gene matches. Per the germline V gene, CDR1 is SGHTS and CDR2 is YDEGEE. The count of this clone is one. Sequencing was performed with immunoSEQ multiplex PCR; in TCRdb, only in-frame clones are kept and a portion is missing. The sample records roughly 140,000 clones, over 75% being singletons. Individuals drawn from some 25 US areas were roughly 18 to 95 years old. The V and J genes are TRBV5-8 and TRBJ2-2; TRBD1 aligns across 7 bases. Sequencing was performed on PBMCs or T cells enriched from blood (not recorded which). The sequence was obtained from a young woman with acute COVID-19. CDR3 amino acids: CASSVGQRSTGELFF. CDR3 coding DNA: TGTGCCAGCAGCGTGGGACAGAGGTCCACCGGGGAGCTGTTTTTT. Drawing the rest from reference TRBV5-8 and TRBJ2-2, the complete variable domain is EAGVTQSPTHLIKTRGQQATLRCSPISGHTSVYWYQQALGLGLQFLLWYDEGEERNRGNFPPRFSGRQFPNYSSELNVNALELEDSALYLCASSVGQRSTGELFFGEGSRLTVL.